Below, 32 T cell receptor beta chains from the same sample are listed, as sequenced in a study of regulatory T cells in long-lasting Graves disease. Through Arm-PCR of CDR3 regions and iRepertoire HTBI primers, TCR beta libraries were built. MiXCR, run by TCRdb on the multiplex PCR reads, gives a single entry per CDR3 protein. The sample lists 530,000 or so distinct CDR3 sequences; about 16% were seen once. Time point specified: newly diagnosed GD, antithyroid drugs for less than 3 months. The TCR library was made from RNA extracted from PBMCs. These sequences were also reported in another study, on T cells in Graves' hyperthyroidism and ophthalmopathy.

Material: peripheral blood mononuclear cells (PBMCs), obtained at new diagnosis, from a patient treated with antithyroid drugs. These receptors were collected from a man aged 18-30 years with Graves disease.

The sample holds a few counts of this clonotype. The chain couples TRBV28 to TRBJ2-2; D not resolved. V was trimmed by 6 bases and J by 3 bases, leaving 8 bases between them. Germline CDR1 reads MDHEN; CDR2 reads SYDVKM. This CDR3 comprises 13 residues. CDR3 sequence (DNA): TGTGCCAGCAGGGGTAAACACACCGGGGAGCTGTTTTTT. It is translated as CASRGKHTGELFF.

Only a few counts were recorded for this clonotype. This chain uses TRBV27 with TRBJ1-1, with D perhaps matching TRBD1 (5 bases). Trimming removed 6 bases from V and 5 bases from J, with 13 bases in between. The germline V gene has CDR1 MNHEY and CDR2 SMNVEV (reference sequence). The CDR3 contains 13 residues. CDR3 DNA: TGTGCCAGCAGCGGGGTTCGGGGGACTGAAGCTTTCTTT. Translated, it gives CASSGVRGTEAFF.

The chain carries TRBV6-2 or TRBV6-3 and TRBJ2-4; D gene uncertain. Germline-derived CDR1 and CDR2 are MNHEY and SVGEGT. CDR3 length equals 12 residues. The V and J ends lost 8 bases and 11 bases respectively, with 16 bases between them. CDR3 protein: CASGRQPSVQYF. The DNA of the CDR3 is TGTGCCAGCGGTCGGCAGCCTTCGGTTCAGTACTTC.

This clonotype occurred many times. The chain links TRBV12-3 or TRBV12-4 to TRBJ2-3, with D possibly called TRBD1 or TRBD2 (5 bases each). Trimming pared 3 bases from V and 2 bases from J, leaving 15 bases between. This CDR3 region has 16 residues. In DNA, the CDR3 is TGTGCCAGCAGTTTTACGGGACCACCCGTCACAGATACGCAGTATTTT. As protein: CASSFTGPPVTDTQYF.

This clonotype came up many times. This rearrangement joins TRBV28 to TRBJ2-3; D remains ambiguous. Germline CDR1 reads MDHEN; CDR2 reads SYDVKM. Trimming took 6 bases from V and 0 from J, leaving 10 bases between them. The CDR3 contains 14 residues. CDR3 sequence reads: CASRGEPSTDTQYF. The CDR3 nucleotides read TGTGCCAGCAGGGGTGAGCCTAGCACAGATACGCAGTATTTT.

The sample holds many counts of this clonotype. Relative to the germline gene, one junction end is altered; a read error may explain this. The rearrangement links TRBV11-2 to TRBJ2-7; maybe TRBD1 (5 bases). From germline, CDR1 is SGHAT and CDR2 FQNNGV. The CDR3 has 15 residues. DNA for the CDR3: TGTGCCAGCAGGTTAGCCCAGGGTGGTTTCTACGAGCAGTACTTC. Protein: CASRLAQGGFYEQYF.

This clonotype was seen at least ten times. This rearrangement joins TRBV28 to TRBJ1-6, with D possibly TRBD1 on 5 matching bases. The CDR3 extends over 15 amino acids. CDR1 and CDR2 from the germline V gene are MDHEN and SYDVKM. The V and J ends lost 3 bases and 7 bases respectively, with 13 bases between them. The CDR3 is CASSFPQGRNSPLHF. Written as DNA, the CDR3 is TGTGCCAGCAGTTTTCCCCAGGGTCGCAATTCACCCCTCCACTTT.

This clonotype has only a few counts. This chain joins TRBV5-1 and TRBJ2-5; 8 bases line up with TRBD1. The CDR3 is 17 residues long. The junction had 14 bases not matched to a gene; V was cut back by 5 bases and J by 2 bases. Germline values: CDR1 SGHRS, CDR2 YFSETQ. The CDR3 protein is CASRKDRGEIIQETQYF. As DNA, the CDR3 is TGCGCCAGCAGAAAAGACAGGGGTGAGATTATTCAAGAGACCCAGTACTTC.

This clonotype came up a few times. V gene TRBV27 combines with J gene TRBJ2-5; tentatively, D is TRBD1 or TRBD2 (6 bases each). The CDR3 is 12 amino acids. Between the trimmed V and J ends, which lost 8 bases and 5 bases, there was a span of 12 bases. From germline, CDR1 is MNHEY and CDR2 SMNVEV (reference sequence). The CDR3 region is CASPGARETQYF. The CDR3 nucleotides read TGTGCCAGCCCGGGGGCGCGGGAGACCCAGTACTTC.

A note on this clonotype: A much more abundant neighbour one base away suggests this may be a read error. This chain links TRBV3-1 with TRBJ1-5, with TRBD1 matching 11 bases. The CDR3 length is 15 residues. The germline V gene encodes CDR1 LGHDT and CDR2 YNNKEL (reference sequence). With V trimmed by 5 bases and J by 5 bases, 5 bases remained unmatched. The CDR3 nucleotides read TGTGCCAGCAGCAAGGGACAGGGGGAAGATCAGCCCCAGCATTTT. Protein sequence: CASSKGQGEDQPQHF. The variable domain in full, with the rest retrieved from reference TRBV3-1 and TRBJ1-5, is DTAVSQTPKYLVTQMGNDKSIKCEQNLGHDTMYWYKQDSKKFLKIMFSYNNKELIINETVPNRFSPKSPDKAHLNLHINSLELGDSAVYFCASSKGQGEDQPQHFGDGTRLSIL.

In its sample, this clonotype was seen many times. This chain links TRBV29-1 with TRBJ2-3; D unclear. This CDR3 has 15 residues. Germline CDR1 reads SQVTM; CDR2 reads ANQGSEA. V was trimmed by 0 bases and J by 1 base, leaving 11 bases between them. The CDR3 loop reads CSVEDLGSRTDTQYF. CDR3 DNA sequence: TGCAGCGTTGAAGATCTCGGCAGCCGCACAGATACGCAGTATTTT.

The V and J genes are TRBV27 and TRBJ2-7, with D tentatively TRBD2 (5 bases). The CDR3 is 12 residues long. Germline loops: CDR1 MNHEY, CDR2 SMNVEV (reference sequence). The V gene lost 3 bases and the J gene lost 6 bases, with 9 bases spanning the gap. The CDR3 DNA reads TGTGCCAGCAGTTTGATGGGAGCCGAGCAGTACTTC. This gives the protein CASSLMGAEQYF.

The table lists this clonotype with many counts. The rearrangement uses TRBV9 and TRBJ2-1, with D unclear. Germline V lookup: CDR1 SGDLS, CDR2 YYNGEE. There are 14 residues in the CDR3. V shed 3 bases and J shed 5 bases, with 12 bases lying between them. This CDR3 reads CASSAQIRDNEQFF. The CDR3 coding sequence is TGTGCCAGCAGCGCCCAGATCCGGGACAATGAGCAGTTCTTC.

The chain combines TRBV14 with TRBJ2-7, with a possible D match to TRBD2 (6 bases). Trimming shortened V by 4 bases and J by 0 bases, and 16 bases separated the two germline ends. Germline V lookup: CDR1 SGHDN, CDR2 FVKESK. The CDR3 consists of 16 residues. The CDR3 sequence is CASSPGGGISSYEQYF. For the CDR3, the DNA is TGTGCCAGCAGCCCCGGTGGCGGGATTAGCTCCTACGAGCAGTACTTC.

This clonotype was seen only a few times. The V and J genes are TRBV7-9 and TRBJ1-6, with D possibly being TRBD1 (6 bases). From germline, CDR1 is SEHNR and CDR2 FQNEAQ (reference sequence). The CDR3 covers 16 residues. V was shortened by 0 bases and J by 8 bases, with 14 bases between the two germline ends. DNA for the CDR3: TGTGCCAGCAGCTTAGCGAAGGCTAGGGGGGATTCACCCCTCCACTTT. Residues: CASSLAKARGDSPLHF.

This clonotype was counted ten times or more. J is TRBJ1-2 and V is TRBV12-3 or TRBV12-4; 8 bases agree with TRBD1. V lost 3 bases, J lost 7 bases, and 4 bases stayed unmatched. CDR3 size: 13 residues. The CDR3 sequence: CASSLGGQGGYTF. In DNA form, the CDR3 reads TGTGCCAGCAGTTTGGGCGGACAGGGTGGCTACACCTTC.

This clonotype occurred a few times. The V and J genes are TRBV6-2 or TRBV6-3 and TRBJ2-3; 8 nucleotides line up with TRBD1. The CDR3 has 12 residues. The germline V gene has CDR1 MNHEY and CDR2 SVGEGT. After removal of 10 bases from V and 4 bases from J, the junction contained 4 bases not matched to a gene. The CDR3 here is CATGQGPDTQYF. CDR3 nucleotide sequence: TGTGCCACTGGACAGGGCCCAGATACGCAGTATTTT.

V is TRBV20-1 and J is TRBJ2-7; either TRBD1 or TRBD2 may supply D (5 bases each). Per germline, CDR1 DFQATT and CDR2 SNEGSKA (reference sequence). V was shortened by 5 bases and J by 0 bases, with 14 bases between the two germline ends. This CDR3 comprises 14 residues. The CDR3 region has the DNA TGCAGTGCTCCAAAGCGAGGGGACTCCTACGAGCAGTACTTC. Translation: CSAPKRGDSYEQYF.

V usage is TRBV2 and J usage is TRBJ1-4, with 7 bases that match TRBD1. J lost 10 bases, V lost 6 bases, and 14 bases had no gene match. Germline V lookup: CDR1 SNHLY, CDR2 FYNNEI. The CDR3 has 15 residues. CDR3: CASRYRGPSSGKLFF. DNA for the CDR3: TGTGCCAGCAGGTACAGGGGTCCCTCCTCAGGAAAACTGTTTTTT.

The chain links TRBV4-1 to TRBJ2-1, with D tentatively TRBD1 (6 bases). CDR3 length: 15 residues. CDR1 is MGHRA, CDR2 YSYEKL, per germline. V lost 7 bases and J lost 2, with 15 bases in between. The CDR3: CASKQGHLTYNEQFF. CDR3 DNA sequence: TGCGCCAGCAAGCAGGGACACCTTACCTACAATGAGCAGTTCTTC.

This clonotype has at least ten counts. The chain links TRBV7-9 to TRBJ2-4; D is perhaps TRBD1 (5 bases). V lost 5 bases and J lost 5, with 16 bases in between. The germline V gene has CDR1 SEHNR and CDR2 FQNEAQ (reference sequence). This CDR3 is 15 amino acids long. In DNA form, the CDR3 reads TGTGCCAGCAGCCGGGTGGGCCAGGGCGAAAACATTCAGTACTTC. This sequence encodes CASSRVGQGENIQYF.

This clonotype was found many times. The gene calls are TRBV7-2 and TRBJ2-3; D is uncertain. Trimming took off 5 bases at V and 2 bases at J, with 11 bases between the two ends. The CDR3 covers 14 residues. Germline V gene lookup returns CDR1 SGHTA and CDR2 FQGNSA. CDR3 nucleotides: TGTGCCAGCAGCGCCCGCCTTTCCACAGATACGCAGTATTTT. It translates to CASSARLSTDTQYF. The full variable domain, in which reference TRBV7-2 and TRBJ2-3 provide the parts outside the CDR3, is GAGVSQSPSNKVTEKGKDVELRCDPISGHTALYWYRQSLGQGLEFLIYFQGNSAPDKSGLPSDRFSAERTGGSVSTLTIQRTQQEDSAVYLCASSARLSTDTQYFGPGTRLTVL.

This chain joins TRBV27 and TRBJ2-7; the match to TRBD1 covers 9 bases. Trimming took 6 bases from V and 0 from J; bases not matched to a gene: 3. Germline values: CDR1 MNHEY, CDR2 SMNVEV (reference sequence). The CDR3 is made up of 14 amino acids. The CDR3 sequence: CASRTGGSSYEQYF. CDR3 nucleotides: TGTGCCAGCAGGACAGGGGGTAGCTCCTACGAGCAGTACTTC.

The V and J genes are TRBV7-9 and TRBJ2-1; D not certain. Between the trimmed V and J ends, which lost 0 bases and 0 bases, there was a span of 9 bases. Germline assignment: CDR1 SEHNR and CDR2 FQNEAQ (reference sequence). The CDR3 is 16 residues long. The CDR3 DNA sequence: TGTGCCAGCAGCTTAGCAGGGCACGGCTCCTACAATGAGCAGTTCTTC. Translating gives CASSLAGHGSYNEQFF.

This clonotype has ten or more counts. This chain uses TRBV28 with TRBJ2-7; 11 bases agree with TRBD2. Germline V gives CDR1 MDHEN, CDR2 SYDVKM. The junction had 10 bases not matched to a gene; V was cut back by 6 bases and J by 6 bases. This CDR3 comprises 15 residues. The CDR3 sequence is CASRMLTSGRSEQYF. DNA for the CDR3: TGTGCCAGCAGAATGCTAACTAGCGGGAGATCCGAGCAGTACTTC.

This clonotype came up a few times. The chain uses TRBV4-1 and TRBJ2-7; D uncertain. The CDR3 loop spans 17 amino acids. Trimming left V 0 bases short and J 0 bases short, with 15 bases between. Germline V gives CDR1 MGHRA, CDR2 YSYEKL. The CDR3 DNA is TGCGCCAGCAGCCAAGATGGGTACAGCCCCAGCTCCTACGAGCAGTACTTC. Translated: CASSQDGYSPSSYEQYF.

This clonotype was seen once. J is TRBJ2-2 and V is TRBV20-1, with a weak D call TRBD2 (6 bases). Between the trimmed V and J ends, which lost 5 bases and 2 bases, there was a span of 15 bases. CDR3 length: 15 amino acids. Germline CDR1 is DFQATT and CDR2 is SNEGSKA (reference sequence). The CDR3 spells CSADIGTVNTGELFF. The CDR3 nucleotides read TGCAGTGCTGATATCGGGACTGTTAACACCGGGGAGCTGTTTTTT.

The chain has TRBV30 and TRBJ1-5, with D perhaps TRBD1 (6 bases). The CDR3 loop spans 14 amino acids. V lost 2 bases and J lost 5, with 13 bases in between. The germline CDR1 and CDR2 sequences are GTSNPN and SVGIG (reference sequence). CDR3 amino acids: CAWSLGQYHQPQHF. The CDR3 DNA reads TGTGCCTGGAGTTTAGGACAGTACCATCAGCCCCAGCATTTT.

The table lists this clonotype with a few counts. V and J are TRBV3-1 and TRBJ2-7, with TRBD2 as a possible D gene (6 bases). V dropped 0 bases and J dropped 2 bases, with 14 bases sitting between them. CDR3 length: 16 amino acids. In germline, CDR1 is LGHDT, CDR2 YNNKEL (reference sequence). This chain's CDR3 is CASSQEPAGRTYEQYF. The DNA of the CDR3 is TGTGCCAGCAGCCAAGAGCCCGCGGGAAGGACCTACGAGCAGTACTTC.

This clonotype showed up many times. The chain joins TRBV5-1 to TRBJ2-2; D is ambiguous. CDR3 length equals 15 residues. V shed 0 bases and J shed 0 bases, with 6 bases lying between them. The germline V gene has CDR1 SGHRS and CDR2 YFSETQ. The CDR3 region has the DNA TGCGCCAGCAGCTTGGAAAACGCGAACACCGGGGAGCTGTTTTTT. This sequence encodes CASSLENANTGELFF.

The chain carries TRBV7-9 and TRBJ2-3; possible D gene TRBD1, 5 bases. This CDR3 comprises 15 residues. Between the trimmed V and J ends, which lost 5 bases and 6 bases, there was a span of 18 bases. Looked up from germline, CDR1 is SEHNR and CDR2 is FQNEAQ (reference sequence). The CDR3 spells CASSLRETAGDTQYF. In nucleotides, the CDR3 is TGTGCCAGCAGCCTAAGGGAAACCGCAGGGGATACGCAGTATTTT.

The J gene is TRBJ1-2, the V gene TRBV28; D perhaps matches TRBD1 (6 bases). Germline loops: CDR1 MDHEN, CDR2 SYDVKM. V was cut by 7 bases and J by 1 base, with 16 bases left in between. The CDR3 spans 15 residues. The DNA of the CDR3 is TGTGCCAGCAATTCGGACAGTCTAATTAACTATGGCTACACCTTC. Translated, it gives CASNSDSLINYGYTF.